The 9 T cell receptor beta chains below were found in one sample sequenced in a study of OX40 agonist ivuxolimab in advanced cancers. Method: immunoSEQ multiplex PCR; TCRdb's copy keeps in-frame clones and lacks some. In the table there are 18,000 or so clones, 87% of which are singletons. The specimen was CD4+ or CD8+ T cells sorted from blood, collected in a trial of the OX40 agonist ivuxolimab. These receptors were collected from an adult with an advanced solid tumor such as melanoma, head and neck, liver or kidney cancer.

J is TRBJ1-1 and V is TRBV18, with TRBD1 matching over 7 bases. The CDR3 has 17 residues. With 4 bases clipped from V and 0 bases from J, the junction kept 11 bases outside the gene matches. Looked up from germline, CDR1 is KGHSH and CDR2 is LQKENI. The CDR3 region is CASSRYTTGPMNTEAFF. The DNA of the CDR3 is TGTGCCAGCTCACGTTACACGACAGGGCCTATGAACACTGAAGCTTTCTTT.

The genes are TRBV28 and TRBJ2-3; 10 bases agree with TRBD2. This CDR3 spans 15 amino acids. V was clipped by 5 bases and J by 4 bases; unmatched bases: 6. CDR1 and CDR2 (germline): MDHEN, SYDVKM. CDR3 nucleotide sequence: TGTGCCAGCAGTCTCCTAGCGGGAGTCTCAGATACGCAGTATTTT. It codes for CASSLLAGVSDTQYF.

The CDR3 region is CASSLVADEAFF. As DNA, the CDR3 is TGTGCCAGCAGCTTAGTAGCAGATGAAGCTTTCTTT. The rearrangement uses TRBV7-9 and TRBJ1-1, with D hard to call. Trimming shortened V by 1 base and J by 7 bases, and 7 bases separated the two germline ends. The CDR3 is made up of 12 amino acids. Germline-derived CDR1 and CDR2 are SEHNR and FQNEAQ (reference sequence).

The chain uses TRBV28 and TRBJ2-7; no clear D. This CDR3 has 15 amino acids. Trimming stripped 6 bases from V and 0 bases from J, with 15 bases between. Per the germline V gene, CDR1 is MDHEN and CDR2 is SYDVKM. The CDR3 coding sequence is TGTGCCAGCAGCGACGGACCGTCGCCCTCCTACGAGCAGTACTTC. It yields the protein CASSDGPSPSYEQYF.

The rearrangement links TRBV7-9 to TRBJ2-7; 9 bases agree with TRBD2. J was trimmed by 6 bases and V by 4 bases; bases with no gene match: 4. The CDR3 is made up of 13 amino acids. CDR1 is SEHNR and CDR2 is FQNEAQ in the germline V gene (reference sequence). CDR3 loop: CASSSVAGVEQYF. DNA of the CDR3: TGTGCCAGCAGCTCCGTAGCGGGAGTCGAGCAGTACTTC.

This clone is a singleton in its sample. The genes are TRBV4-3 and TRBJ1-1; the D is unclear. The CDR3 sequence is 13 residues long. V was shortened by 2 bases and J by 2 bases, with 6 bases between the two germline ends. Germline V lookup: CDR1 LGHNA, CDR2 YSLEER. The CDR3 sequence: CASSQKGNTEAFF. In DNA, the CDR3 is TGCGCCAGCAGCCAAAAGGGAAACACTGAAGCTTTCTTT.

This chain links TRBV5-6 with TRBJ2-6; D tentatively reads TRBD1 or TRBD2 (5 bases each). The V and J ends lost 1 base and 2 bases respectively, with 7 bases between them. There are 15 residues in the CDR3. Germline V lookup: CDR1 SGHDT, CDR2 YYEEEE. Here the CDR3 DNA reads TGTGCCAGCAGCTTGATGGGGGCTGGGGCCAACGTCCTGACTTTC. Its protein is CASSLMGAGANVLTF.

This chain uses TRBV27 with TRBJ2-1, with D possibly matching TRBD1 (6 bases). With 3 bases removed from V and 10 bases from J, the gap between germline ends came to 19 bases. The CDR3 spans 15 residues. Germline CDR1 and CDR2: MNHEY and SMNVEV (reference sequence). The DNA of the CDR3 is TGTGCCAGCAGTTTTTGGCAGGGGCTCCCCACGGAGCAGTTCTTC. Residues: CASSFWQGLPTEQFF.

The rearrangement uses TRBV6-1 and TRBJ2-5; 8 bases map to TRBD2. After removal of 0 bases from V and 0 bases from J, the junction contained 9 bases not matched to a gene. Germline assignment: CDR1 MNHNS and CDR2 SASEGT. CDR3 length: 18 residues. Written as DNA, the CDR3 is TGTGCCAGCAGTGAAGCGAACGGGACTAGACCGTACCAAGAGACCCAGTACTTC. It translates to CASSEANGTRPYQETQYF.